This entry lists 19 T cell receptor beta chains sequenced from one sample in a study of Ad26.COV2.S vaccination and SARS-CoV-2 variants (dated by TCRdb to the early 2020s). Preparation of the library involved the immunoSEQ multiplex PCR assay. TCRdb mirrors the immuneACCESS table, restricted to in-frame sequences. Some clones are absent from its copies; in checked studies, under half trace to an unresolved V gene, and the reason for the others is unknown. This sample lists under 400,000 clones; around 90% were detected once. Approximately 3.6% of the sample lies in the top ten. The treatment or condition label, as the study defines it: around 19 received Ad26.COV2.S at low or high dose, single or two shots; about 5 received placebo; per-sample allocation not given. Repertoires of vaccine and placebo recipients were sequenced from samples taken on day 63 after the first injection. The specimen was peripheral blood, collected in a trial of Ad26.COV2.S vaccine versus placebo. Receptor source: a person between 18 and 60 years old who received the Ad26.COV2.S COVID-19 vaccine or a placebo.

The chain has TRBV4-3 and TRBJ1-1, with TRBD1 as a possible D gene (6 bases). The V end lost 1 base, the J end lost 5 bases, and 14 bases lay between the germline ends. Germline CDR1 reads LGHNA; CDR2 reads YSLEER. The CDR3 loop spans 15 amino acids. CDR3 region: CASSQGAGDGTEAFF. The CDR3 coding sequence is TGCGCCAGCAGCCAAGGGGCAGGGGATGGTACTGAAGCTTTCTTT.

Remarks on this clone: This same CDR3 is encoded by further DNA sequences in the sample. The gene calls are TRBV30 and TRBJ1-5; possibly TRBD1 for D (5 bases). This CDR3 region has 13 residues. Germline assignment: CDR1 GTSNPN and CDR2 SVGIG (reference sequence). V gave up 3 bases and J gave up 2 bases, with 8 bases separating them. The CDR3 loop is CAWRGQGNQPQHF. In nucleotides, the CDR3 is TGTGCCTGGAGGGGGCAGGGCAATCAGCCCCAGCATTTT.

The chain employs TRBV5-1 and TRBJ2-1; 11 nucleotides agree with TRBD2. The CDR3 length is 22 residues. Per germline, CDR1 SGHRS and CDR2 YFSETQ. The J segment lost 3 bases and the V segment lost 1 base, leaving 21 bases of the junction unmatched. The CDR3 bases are TGCGCCAGCAGCTTGAGCCTTCTCTTGACTAGCGGGGCCCCATACCTCTACAATGAGCAGTTCTTC. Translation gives CASSLSLLLTSGAPYLYNEQFF.

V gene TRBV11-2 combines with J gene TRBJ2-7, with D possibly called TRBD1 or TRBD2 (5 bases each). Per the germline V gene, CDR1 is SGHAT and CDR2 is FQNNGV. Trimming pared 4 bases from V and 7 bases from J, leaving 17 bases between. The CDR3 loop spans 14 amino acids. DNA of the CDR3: TGTGCCAGCAGCTCTCATGGGACGTTAGTAGAGCAGTACTTC. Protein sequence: CASSSHGTLVEQYF.

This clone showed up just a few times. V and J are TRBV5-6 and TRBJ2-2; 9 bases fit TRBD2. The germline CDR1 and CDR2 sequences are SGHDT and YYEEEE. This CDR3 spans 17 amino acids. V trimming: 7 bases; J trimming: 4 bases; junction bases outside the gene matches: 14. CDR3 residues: CASGAWASGVVTGELFF. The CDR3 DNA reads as TGTGCCAGCGGCGCCTGGGCTAGCGGGGTAGTCACCGGGGAGCTGTTTTTT.

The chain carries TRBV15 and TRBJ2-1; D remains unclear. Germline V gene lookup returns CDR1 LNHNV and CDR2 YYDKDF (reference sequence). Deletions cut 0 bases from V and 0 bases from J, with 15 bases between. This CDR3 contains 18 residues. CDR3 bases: TGTGCCACCAGCAGAGACCTGTCCCGCGGTAGCTCCTACAATGAGCAGTTCTTC. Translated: CATSRDLSRGSSYNEQFF.

In DNA form, the CDR3 reads TGTGCCAGCAGCCCTGGGGCAATAGAAGCTTTCTTT. This sequence encodes CASSPGAIEAFF. The chain carries TRBV7-8 and TRBJ1-1, with D perhaps matching TRBD1 (5 bases). This CDR3 is built from 12 residues. Germline V gives CDR1 SGHVS, CDR2 FQNEAQ. Trimming pared 5 bases from V and 8 bases from J, leaving 12 bases between.

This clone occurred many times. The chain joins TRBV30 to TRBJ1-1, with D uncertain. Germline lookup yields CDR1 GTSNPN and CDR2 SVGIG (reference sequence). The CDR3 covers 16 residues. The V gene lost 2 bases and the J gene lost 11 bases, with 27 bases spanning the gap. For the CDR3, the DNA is TGTGCCTGGAGTCCCCGAGTCAGGCCGCACTCCGATGGGGCTTTCTTT. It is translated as CAWSPRVRPHSDGAFF.

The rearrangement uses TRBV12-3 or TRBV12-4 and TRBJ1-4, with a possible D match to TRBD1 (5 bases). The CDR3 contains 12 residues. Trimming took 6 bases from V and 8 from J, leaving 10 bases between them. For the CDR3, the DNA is TGTGCCAGCAGAAGGACACCCGAAAAACTGTTTTTT. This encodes CASRRTPEKLFF.

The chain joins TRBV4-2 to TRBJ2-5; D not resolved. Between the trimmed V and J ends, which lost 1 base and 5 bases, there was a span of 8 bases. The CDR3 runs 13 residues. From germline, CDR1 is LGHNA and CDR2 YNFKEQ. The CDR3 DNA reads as TGTGCCAGCAGCCAAGTCGACGGGGAGACCCAGTACTTC. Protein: CASSQVDGETQYF.

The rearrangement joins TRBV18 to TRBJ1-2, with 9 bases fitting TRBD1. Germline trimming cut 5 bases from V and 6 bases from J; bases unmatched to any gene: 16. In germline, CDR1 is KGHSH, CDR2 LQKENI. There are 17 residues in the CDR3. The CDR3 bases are TGTGCCAGCTCAATATCCGGGACAGGGCCCCTGAGGGATGGCTACACCTTC. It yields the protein CASSISGTGPLRDGYTF.

The CDR3 is CASIRDRVENTGELFF. CDR3 nucleotide sequence: TGCGCCAGCATCCGGGACAGGGTGGAGAACACCGGGGAGCTGTTTTTT. The J gene is TRBJ2-2, the V gene TRBV5-1; 9 bases are a match to TRBD1. From germline, CDR1 is SGHRS and CDR2 YFSETQ. V was clipped by 6 bases and J by 1 base; unmatched bases: 7. This CDR3 region has 16 residues. The full variable domain, in which reference TRBV5-1 and TRBJ2-2 provide the parts outside the CDR3, is KAGVTQTPRYLIKTRGQQVTLSCSPISGHRSVSWYQQTPGQGLQFLFEYFSETQRNKGNFPGRFSGRQFSNSRSEMNVSTLELGDSALYLCASIRDRVENTGELFFGEGSRLTVL.

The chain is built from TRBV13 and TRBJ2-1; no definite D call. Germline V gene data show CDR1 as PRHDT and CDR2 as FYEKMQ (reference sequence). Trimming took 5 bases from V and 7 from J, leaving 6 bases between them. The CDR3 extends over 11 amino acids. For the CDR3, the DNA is TGTGCCAGCAGCCACGCAAATGAGCAGTTCTTC. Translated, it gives CASSHANEQFF.

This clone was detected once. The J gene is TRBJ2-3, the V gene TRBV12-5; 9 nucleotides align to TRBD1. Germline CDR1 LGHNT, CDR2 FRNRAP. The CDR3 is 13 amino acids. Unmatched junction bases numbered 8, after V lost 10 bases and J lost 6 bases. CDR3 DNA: TGTGCTATTTTTGGGGGACAGGGTGATACGCAGTATTTT. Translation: CAIFGGQGDTQYF.

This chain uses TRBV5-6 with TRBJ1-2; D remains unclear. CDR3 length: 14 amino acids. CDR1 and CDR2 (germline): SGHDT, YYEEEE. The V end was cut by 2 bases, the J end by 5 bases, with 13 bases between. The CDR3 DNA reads TGTGCCAGCAGCTTTTCGACGGTGTTATATGGCTACACCTTC. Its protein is CASSFSTVLYGYTF.

The CDR3 reads CASIPRVLLSGRLTEAFF. In DNA, the CDR3 is TGTGCCAGCATTCCCCGGGTCCTGCTGTCAGGTCGTTTGACAGAAGCTTTCTTT. The V and J genes are TRBV27 and TRBJ1-1, with D unclear. Germline assignment: CDR1 MNHEY and CDR2 SMNVEV (reference sequence). Between the trimmed V and J ends, which lost 7 bases and 8 bases, there was a span of 32 bases. The length of the CDR3 is 18 residues.

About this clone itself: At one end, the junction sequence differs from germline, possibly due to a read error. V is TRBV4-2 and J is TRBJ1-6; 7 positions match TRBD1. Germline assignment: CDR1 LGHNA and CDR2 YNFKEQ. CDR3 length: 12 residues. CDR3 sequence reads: CASSQEKGAGTF. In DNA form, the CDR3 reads TGTGCCAGCAGCCAAGAAAAGGGGGCAGGCACCTTT.

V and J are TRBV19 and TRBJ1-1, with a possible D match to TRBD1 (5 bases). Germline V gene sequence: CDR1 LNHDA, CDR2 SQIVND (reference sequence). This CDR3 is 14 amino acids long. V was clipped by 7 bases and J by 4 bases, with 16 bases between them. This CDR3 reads CASIPQARGTEAFF. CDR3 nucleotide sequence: TGTGCCAGTATTCCACAGGCCCGGGGCACTGAAGCTTTCTTT. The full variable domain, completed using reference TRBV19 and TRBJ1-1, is DGGITQSPKYLFRKEGQNVTLSCEQNLNHDAMYWYRQDPGQGLRLIYYSQIVNDFQKGDIAEGYSVSREKKESFPLTVTSAQKNPTAFYLCASIPQARGTEAFFGQGTRLTVV.

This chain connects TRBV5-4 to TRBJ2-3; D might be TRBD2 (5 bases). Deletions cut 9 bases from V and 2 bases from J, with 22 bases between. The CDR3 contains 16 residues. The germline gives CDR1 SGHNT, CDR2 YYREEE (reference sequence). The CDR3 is CATGTVASRITDTQYF. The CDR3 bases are TGTGCCACAGGAACCGTGGCTAGCAGAATCACAGATACGCAGTATTTT.